The 32 T cell receptor beta chains in this list originate from one sample, sequenced in a study of blood T cell repertoires in COVID-19. Clones were sequenced by immunoSEQ multiplex PCR, and TCRdb holds only the in-frame ones, with some missing. The repertoire has more than 300,000 clones, nearly 90% of them found once; the top ten carry less than 2%. The sample was peripheral blood. Receptor source: a woman in her 30s with COVID-19, enrolled during active disease.

J is TRBJ1-2 and V is TRBV24-1; D remains ambiguous. The CDR3 loop spans 12 amino acids. V was shortened by 4 bases and J by 4 bases, with 6 bases between the two germline ends. Germline CDR1 is KGHDR and CDR2 is SFDVKD. The CDR3 DNA sequence: TGTGCCACCAGTGACGGTATCTATGGCTACACCTTC. It encodes CATSDGIYGYTF.

V gene TRBV9 combines with J gene TRBJ2-1; 10 nucleotides align to TRBD2. V shed 4 bases, J shed 7 bases, and the junction held 8 bases outside the gene matches. Germline lookup yields CDR1 SGDLS and CDR2 YYNGEE. The length of the CDR3 is 15 residues. CDR3 residues: CASSLSGGAGNEQFF. The CDR3 DNA is TGTGCCAGCAGCCTAAGCGGGGGGGCTGGGAATGAGCAGTTCTTC.

The rearrangement joins TRBV19 to TRBJ1-3; D remains ambiguous. Germline V gives CDR1 LNHDA, CDR2 SQIVND (reference sequence). Trimming left V 1 base short and J 0 bases short, with 13 bases between. The CDR3 runs to 17 residues. The CDR3 nucleotides read TGTGCCAGTAGTATAGGGTCGCGGCAGAACTCTGGAAACACCATATATTTT. Its protein is CASSIGSRQNSGNTIYF.

This clone came up a few times. This chain joins TRBV6-2 or TRBV6-3 and TRBJ1-6, with 8 bases aligning to TRBD1. The ends lost 6 bases at V and 10 bases at J; junction bases unmatched: 8. CDR3 length equals 14 residues. The germline V gene encodes CDR1 MNHEY and CDR2 SVGEGT. The CDR3 protein is CASSPTGVRSPLHF. The CDR3 DNA is TGTGCCAGCAGCCCGACAGGGGTAAGATCACCCCTCCACTTT.

V usage is TRBV4-2 and J usage is TRBJ1-2, with 9 bases fitting TRBD1. V was clipped by 3 bases and J by 8 bases; unmatched bases: 10. The CDR3 has 15 amino acids. Germline loops: CDR1 LGHNA, CDR2 YNFKEQ. The DNA for the CDR3 is TGTGCCAGCAGCCAGCGGACAGGGGATTTGGGAGGCTACACCTTC. Amino acids: CASSQRTGDLGGYTF.

J is TRBJ2-2 and V is TRBV5-1; 8 bases fit TRBD1. The germline V gene has CDR1 SGHRS and CDR2 YFSETQ. The V and J ends lost 2 bases and 4 bases, in that order; junction bases with no gene match: 7. The CDR3 length is 16 residues. CDR3 nucleotide sequence: TGCGCCAGCAGCTTACAAACAGGGGGATCCACCGGGGAGCTGTTTTTT. It encodes CASSLQTGGSTGELFF.

V usage is TRBV6-5 and J usage is TRBJ2-1; 9 positions match TRBD1. The germline V gene encodes CDR1 MNHEY and CDR2 SVGAGI. Germline trimming cut 6 bases from V and 7 bases from J; bases unmatched to any gene: 10. CDR3 size: 15 residues. The CDR3 DNA reads TGTGCCAGCAGGTCCGGGACAGGGTTTGAGAATGAGCAGTTCTTC. Translation: CASRSGTGFENEQFF.

The V and J genes are TRBV30 and TRBJ1-4, with no clear D. Germline CDR1 and CDR2: GTSNPN and SVGIG (reference sequence). The ends were cut back, 1 base at V and 3 bases at J, with 6 bases in the middle. The CDR3 runs to 13 residues. The CDR3, as DNA: TGTGCCTGGAGTGGGCGGCCTAATGAAAAACTGTTTTTT. Protein product: CAWSGRPNEKLFF.

In nucleotides, the CDR3 is TGCGCCAGCAGCCAAGGGGTCTTACGGCGGGGGTCGAACACCGGGGAGCTGTTTTTT. Translating gives CASSQGVLRRGSNTGELFF. This chain uses TRBV4-1 with TRBJ2-2; 7 bases line up with TRBD2. Germline V lookup: CDR1 MGHRA, CDR2 YSYEKL. V dropped 1 base and J dropped 0; count of bases not matched to a gene: 11. The length of the CDR3 is 19 residues.

The rearrangement uses TRBV27 and TRBJ1-6, with 10 bases identical to TRBD1. Germline V gives CDR1 MNHEY, CDR2 SMNVEV (reference sequence). The trim removed 5 bases at V and 9 bases at J, leaving 4 bases unmatched. This CDR3 contains 14 residues. CDR3 nucleotides: TGTGCCAGCAGTCCCGGGACAGGGGTTTCACCCCTCCACTTT. This sequence encodes CASSPGTGVSPLHF.

This chain connects TRBV15 to TRBJ2-3; maybe TRBD2 (5 bases). The CDR3 is made up of 15 amino acids. V dropped 0 bases and J dropped 5 bases, with 12 bases sitting between them. The germline V gene encodes CDR1 LNHNV and CDR2 YYDKDF (reference sequence). The CDR3 is CATSREVGGLDTQYF. DNA of the CDR3: TGTGCCACCAGCAGAGAGGTAGGAGGCCTAGATACGCAGTATTTT. The full variable domain, in which reference TRBV15 and TRBJ2-3 provide the parts outside the CDR3, is DAMVIQNPRYQVTQFGKPVTLSCSQTLNHNVMYWYQQKSSQAPKLLFHYYDKDFNNEADTPDNFQSRRPNTSFCFLDIRSPGLGDTAMYLCATSREVGGLDTQYFGPGTRLTVL.

The rearrangement links TRBV3-1 (or the pseudogene TRBV3-2) to TRBJ1-2, with a weak D call TRBD1 (5 bases). Trimming stripped 4 bases from V and 5 bases from J, with 11 bases between. The germline V gene has CDR1 LGHDT and CDR2 YNNKEL (reference sequence). The CDR3 has 13 amino acids. As DNA, the CDR3 is TGTGCCAGCAGCCCAGCCGGGGGTTATGGCTACACCTTC. It is translated as CASSPAGGYGYTF.

The chain combines TRBV6-5 with TRBJ2-7; 9 bases are shared with TRBD1. Germline trimming cut 6 bases from V and 2 bases from J; bases unmatched to any gene: 8. CDR1 and CDR2 (germline): MNHEY, SVGAGI. This CDR3 spans 15 amino acids. The CDR3 region is CASSLNGQGTYEQYF. The CDR3 DNA is TGTGCCAGCAGCCTAAACGGACAGGGGACCTACGAGCAGTACTTC.

The chain couples TRBV5-1 to TRBJ2-5; D is unclear. The V gene lost 1 base and the J gene lost 4 bases, with 11 bases spanning the gap. CDR1 SGHRS and CDR2 YFSETQ come from the germline V gene. The CDR3 extends over 14 amino acids. CDR3 DNA: TGCGCCAGCAGCTTGAATCCGCGAGGAGAGACCCAGTACTTC. Translated: CASSLNPRGETQYF.

Here the CDR3 reads CAGAPDNTGELFF. For the CDR3, the DNA is TGTGCCGGGGCTCCGGACAACACCGGGGAGCTGTTTTTT. The chain uses TRBV7-9 and TRBJ2-2; D might be TRBD1 (5 bases). The length of the CDR3 is 13 residues. V lost 11 bases, J lost 2 bases, and 12 bases lay in between. CDR1 is SEHNR, CDR2 FQNEAQ, per germline (reference sequence).

V is TRBV2 and J is TRBJ2-1, with 10 bases aligning to TRBD2. J gave up 7 bases and V 3 bases, and 3 bases lay outside the gene matches. The CDR3 sequence is 14 residues long. Germline lookup yields CDR1 SNHLY and CDR2 FYNNEI. The CDR3 DNA reads as TGTGCCAGCAGTGAGGGACTAGCGAGAAATGAGCAGTTCTTC. This gives the protein CASSEGLARNEQFF.

This sequence joins TRBV20-1 and TRBJ2-5; D gene uncertain. The CDR3 runs to 11 residues. V was shortened by 3 bases and J by 2 bases, with 4 bases between the two germline ends. Germline V gene sequence: CDR1 DFQATT, CDR2 SNEGSKA (reference sequence). Written as DNA, the CDR3 is TGCAGTGCTAGCGGGCAAGAGACCCAGTACTTC. It is translated as CSASGQETQYF.

J is TRBJ1-2 and V is TRBV6-5; 10 nucleotides line up with TRBD1. Germline V lookup: CDR1 MNHEY, CDR2 SVGAGI. There are 15 residues in the CDR3. Losses at the gene ends were 6 bases for V and 4 bases for J; bases not matched to a gene: 8. CDR3 nucleotides: TGTGCCAGCAGGAAAGCCGGGACAGGGGCCTATGGCTACACCTTC. Translated, it gives CASRKAGTGAYGYTF.

This clone has just a few counts. V gene TRBV6-6 combines with J gene TRBJ1-2, with 7 bases that match TRBD1. Germline lookup yields CDR1 MNHNY and CDR2 SVGAGI (reference sequence). With 5 bases clipped from V and 4 bases from J, the junction kept 4 bases outside the gene matches. The CDR3 covers 13 residues. This chain's CDR3 is CASSPGQSYGYTF. CDR3 bases: TGTGCCAGCAGTCCGGGACAGAGCTATGGCTACACCTTC.

In nucleotides, the CDR3 is TGTGCATCGACTAGCGGGGGGGCCGGGGAGCTGTTTTTT. This encodes CASTSGGAGELFF. V usage is TRBV19 and J usage is TRBJ2-2, with 14 bases matching TRBD2. Germline CDR1 reads LNHDA; CDR2 reads SQIVND (reference sequence). The CDR3 totals 13 residues.

This clone has a handful of counts. The V gene is TRBV6-1, the J gene TRBJ1-2; tentative D call: TRBD1 (5 bases). Deletions cut 2 bases from V and 5 bases from J, with 12 bases between. The length of the CDR3 is 14 residues. Germline-derived CDR1 and CDR2 are MNHNS and SASEGT. CDR3 region: CASSEQGVGYGYTF. The CDR3 bases are TGTGCCAGCAGTGAACAAGGGGTTGGGTATGGCTACACCTTC.

V is TRBV3-1 (or the pseudogene TRBV3-2) and J is TRBJ2-3, with D possibly TRBD2 on 5 matching bases. V was shortened by 4 bases and J by 4 bases, with 9 bases between the two germline ends. In germline, CDR1 is LGHDT, CDR2 YNNKEL (reference sequence). This CDR3 has 13 residues. The CDR3 DNA sequence: TGTGCCAGCAGCCGCCAACTAGCAGATACGCAGTATTTT. It specifies CASSRQLADTQYF.

The chain combines TRBV5-1 with TRBJ2-4, with TRBD1 matching 10 bases. In germline, CDR1 is SGHRS, CDR2 YFSETQ. The CDR3 is 14 amino acids. Germline trimming cut 6 bases from V and 9 bases from J; bases unmatched to any gene: 9. CDR3 nucleotides: TGCGCCAGCAAGGCCGGGACAGGGGCTACCATTCAGTACTTC. This encodes CASKAGTGATIQYF.

This chain joins TRBV2 and TRBJ2-2, with a tentative D call TRBD2 (7 bases). This CDR3 comprises 15 residues. Germline CDR1 reads SNHLY; CDR2 reads FYNNEI. V lost 10 bases to trimming and J lost 3 bases, with 18 bases between them. DNA of the CDR3: TGTGCCACTCAACGGGGGGCTTACGACACCGGGGAGCTGTTTTTT. Translation: CATQRGAYDTGELFF.

The chain employs TRBV5-6 and TRBJ1-6; D remains ambiguous. The germline gives CDR1 SGHDT, CDR2 YYEEEE. V was trimmed by 1 base and J by 7 bases, leaving 9 bases between them. This CDR3 has 14 residues. In DNA form, the CDR3 reads TGTGCCAGCAGCTTGTATAGCCCCAATTCACCCCTCCACTTT. Translating it yields CASSLYSPNSPLHF.

In DNA form, the CDR3 reads TGTGCCAGCAGCCCTACGGCGGGGTTCTCACCCCTCCACTTT. Encoded protein: CASSPTAGFSPLHF. The chain couples TRBV9 to TRBJ1-6; no clear D. V was shortened by 4 bases and J by 10 bases, with 15 bases between the two germline ends. The CDR3 sequence is 14 residues long. The V gene's germline CDR1 is SGDLS and CDR2 YYNGEE.

The chain is built from TRBV2 and TRBJ2-1; 14 bases match TRBD2. CDR3 length: 16 residues. Germline V gene data show CDR1 as SNHLY and CDR2 as FYNNEI. Losses at the gene ends were 5 bases for V and 5 bases for J; bases not matched to a gene: 5. The CDR3 is CASSQGLAGVNNEQFF. The DNA of the CDR3 is TGTGCCAGCAGTCAGGGACTAGCGGGGGTCAACAATGAGCAGTTCTTC.

The rearrangement uses TRBV4-1 and TRBJ1-2; 9 bases line up with TRBD1. CDR1 MGHRA and CDR2 YSYEKL come from the germline V gene. J lost 3 bases, V lost 4 bases, and 12 bases had no gene match. The CDR3 totals 17 residues. Here the CDR3 reads CASSPQGASDSDYGYTF. CDR3 nucleotide sequence: TGCGCCAGCAGCCCACAGGGGGCTTCGGACTCTGACTATGGCTACACCTTC.

The chain joins TRBV2 to TRBJ1-6; 7 nucleotides match TRBD1. CDR1 SNHLY and CDR2 FYNNEI come from the germline V gene. V trimming: 3 bases; J trimming: 10 bases; junction bases outside the gene matches: 9. This CDR3 contains 15 residues. Written as DNA, the CDR3 is TGTGCCAGCAGTGAGGAGCAGGGGGTAAGATCACCCCTCCACTTT. This sequence encodes CASSEEQGVRSPLHF.

The chain uses TRBV18 and TRBJ1-6; D might be TRBD1 (5 bases). The germline V gene has CDR1 KGHSH and CDR2 LQKENI. The length of the CDR3 is 14 residues. The V and J ends lost 1 base and 6 bases respectively, with 7 bases between them. CDR3 sequence: CASSPQGINSPLHF. The CDR3 DNA follows: TGTGCCAGCTCACCACAGGGGATTAATTCACCCCTCCACTTT.

The chain uses TRBV19 and TRBJ1-2, with D possibly being TRBD1 (5 bases). The CDR3 covers 14 residues. V was pared by 3 bases and J by 8 bases, with 16 bases between. In germline, CDR1 is LNHDA, CDR2 SQIVND (reference sequence). The CDR3 nucleotides are TGTGCCAGTAGTATTGCGGGACGTTACCCGGGCTACACCTTC. It codes for CASSIAGRYPGYTF.

This rearrangement joins TRBV5-1 to TRBJ1-2, with a possible D match to TRBD1 (5 bases). Germline V gene data show CDR1 as SGHRS and CDR2 as YFSETQ. CDR3 length: 13 amino acids. Trimming shortened V by 4 bases and J by 8 bases, and 15 bases separated the two germline ends. CDR3 residues: CASSPTEGSGYTF. CDR3 sequence (DNA): TGCGCCAGCAGCCCAACGGAGGGGTCGGGCTACACCTTC.